The 28 T cell receptor beta chains listed next were all sequenced from one sample in a study of cytotoxic CD8 clonotypes in ibrutinib-treated CLL (dated by TCRdb to the early 2020s). Preparation of the library involved the immunoSEQ multiplex PCR assay. TCRdb holds this immuneACCESS table with in-frame rearrangements only. Some clones are missing; in checked studies, unresolved V genes explain under half, and the rest has no known cause. The table for this sample lists approximately 25,000 clones; 55% to 70% of them were counted only once. The biggest ten clones account for roughly 51% of the sample. This specimen's time point label, per the study, means: progressive disease on ibrutinib. The sequences come from PBMCs, collected at disease progression, from a patient treated with ibrutinib. The receptors here all came from a human donor with chronic lymphocytic leukemia.

This chain uses TRBV5-1 with TRBJ2-3; D remains unclear. Germline lookup yields CDR1 SGHRS and CDR2 YFSETQ. The CDR3 contains 14 residues. V lost 0 bases and J lost 1, with 6 bases in between. CDR3 loop: CASSLVAGTDTQYF. The CDR3 nucleotides read TGCGCCAGCAGCTTGGTTGCGGGCACAGATACGCAGTATTTT.

The count of this clone is one. The CDR3 DNA reads TGTGCCAGCAGTCAGGGGGACAGCCACTCCTACGAGCAGTACTTC. Its translation is CASSQGDSHSYEQYF. The V and J genes are TRBV28 and TRBJ2-5, with 7 nucleotides matching TRBD1. Gene TRBJ2-7 matches the end of the DNA better, so the J call may be wrong. Germline lookup yields CDR1 MDHEN and CDR2 SYDVKM. This CDR3 has 15 residues.

This clone was seen more than once but under ten times. The chain links TRBV9 to TRBJ1-2, with D uncertain. The length of the CDR3 is 14 residues. V lost 0 bases and J 8 bases, leaving 14 bases between the germline ends. In germline, CDR1 is SGDLS, CDR2 YYNGEE. CDR3 in DNA: TGTGCCAGCAGCGTAGAACCGACCCCGGGGGGCTACACCTTC. This encodes CASSVEPTPGGYTF.

The chain is built from TRBV6-5 and TRBJ1-6; 8 nucleotides line up with TRBD1. Germline V gives CDR1 MNHEY, CDR2 SVGAGI. V was pared by 3 bases and J by 10 bases, with 8 bases of the junction left unmatched. The CDR3 has 15 amino acids. The CDR3 sequence: CASSYSDRARSPLHF. The CDR3 nucleotides are TGTGCCAGCAGTTATTCGGACAGGGCGCGGTCACCCCTCCACTTT.

This rearrangement joins TRBV13 to TRBJ2-1; 11 bases align to TRBD2. Germline CDR1 and CDR2: PRHDT and FYEKMQ (reference sequence). This CDR3 is 14 amino acids long. V was pared by 3 bases and J by 7 bases, with 2 bases of the junction left unmatched. CDR3 protein: CASSFASGGNEQFF. The CDR3 DNA sequence: TGTGCCAGCAGCTTTGCTAGCGGGGGGAATGAGCAGTTCTTC.

This rearrangement joins TRBV6-4 to TRBJ1-2; no clear D gene. Germline V lookup: CDR1 MRHNA, CDR2 SNTAGT. The CDR3 consists of 14 residues. With 0 bases removed from V and 2 bases from J, the gap between germline ends came to 7 bases. This chain's CDR3 is CASSDSAVNYGYTF. As DNA, the CDR3 is TGTGCCAGCAGTGACTCCGCAGTAAACTATGGCTACACCTTC.

The genes are TRBV6-5 and TRBJ2-1; D not certain. Deletions cut 0 bases from V and 0 bases from J, with 9 bases between. CDR1 is MNHEY, CDR2 SVGAGI, per germline. The CDR3 loop spans 16 amino acids. CDR3 coding DNA: TGTGCCAGCAGTTACTCGGCAGGCGGCTCCTACAATGAGCAGTTCTTC. Translation gives CASSYSAGGSYNEQFF.

The genes are TRBV5-4 and TRBJ2-1, with 9 bases fitting TRBD1. From germline, CDR1 is SGHNT and CDR2 YYREEE (reference sequence). The junction had 14 bases not matched to a gene; V was cut back by 4 bases and J by 0 bases. This CDR3 is 19 amino acids long. CDR3: CASSPPRTGEVGSYNEQFF. The CDR3 coding sequence is TGTGCCAGCAGCCCCCCTAGGACAGGGGAGGTGGGCTCCTACAATGAGCAGTTCTTC.

The gene calls are TRBV5-8 and TRBJ1-1, with a weak D call TRBD1 (6 bases). CDR3 length: 16 residues. The V and J ends lost 1 base and 1 base respectively, with 14 bases between them. Germline V lookup: CDR1 SGHTS, CDR2 YDEGEE. CDR3 nucleotide sequence: TGTGCCAGCAGCTTGTTTGCCGGACAGTCGAACACTGAAGCTTTCTTT. Its translation is CASSLFAGQSNTEAFF.

The V gene is TRBV11-1, the J gene TRBJ2-7, with unresolved D. The CDR3 runs to 12 residues. The V end was cut by 5 bases, the J end by 3 bases, with 8 bases between. Germline V gene sequence: CDR1 SGHAT, CDR2 FQDESV (reference sequence). Here the CDR3 reads CASSEYSYEQYF. For the CDR3, the DNA is TGTGCCAGCAGCGAGTATAGCTACGAGCAGTACTTC.

A few counts support this clone. CDR3 sequence reads: CASSFAGGSKGYTF. For the CDR3, the DNA is TGTGCCAGCTCCTTTGCAGGGGGATCGAAAGGCTACACCTTC. V and J are TRBV18 and TRBJ1-2; the match to TRBD1 covers 7 bases. CDR3 length: 14 residues. Trimming took 6 bases from V and 8 from J; bases not matched to a gene: 12. From germline, CDR1 is KGHSH and CDR2 LQKENI.

This chain links TRBV27 with TRBJ1-1; D unclear. V was cut by 5 bases and J by 4 bases, with 11 bases left in between. CDR1 and CDR2 from the germline V gene are MNHEY and SMNVEV (reference sequence). The CDR3 is 13 amino acids. CDR3 bases: TGTGCCAGCAGTCCACGTAGACTCACTGAAGCTTTCTTT. As protein: CASSPRRLTEAFF.

This clone showed up just once. V usage is TRBV10-3 and J usage is TRBJ1-2; weak D call: TRBD1 (6 bases). V lost 6 bases to trimming and J lost 4 bases, with 18 bases between them. Germline V CDR1 and CDR2: ENHRY, SYGVKD. CDR3 length: 15 residues. The CDR3 DNA follows: TGTGCCATCAGCCTCCGACAGGACCCGTTCTATGGCTACACCTTC. This codes for CAISLRQDPFYGYTF.

This chain uses TRBV6-5 with TRBJ2-5; D not resolved. CDR1 is MNHEY, CDR2 SVGAGI, per germline. The ends were cut back, 6 bases at V and 4 bases at J, with 15 bases in the middle. The CDR3 has 14 amino acids. This CDR3 is CASRSDLAGETQYF. CDR3 DNA: TGTGCCAGCAGGAGCGATTTGGCCGGAGAGACCCAGTACTTC.

The rearrangement links TRBV5-1 to TRBJ2-1, with 8 positions matching TRBD2. J gave up 7 bases and V 1 base, and 7 bases lay outside the gene matches. The CDR3 extends over 15 amino acids. CDR1 is SGHRS, CDR2 YFSETQ, per germline. The CDR3 loop is CASSLYRTSINEQFF. In DNA, the CDR3 is TGCGCCAGCAGCTTGTACAGGACTAGCATAAATGAGCAGTTCTTC. The variable domain in full, with the rest retrieved from reference TRBV5-1 and TRBJ2-1, is KAGVTQTPRYLIKTRGQQVTLSCSPISGHRSVSWYQQTPGQGLQFLFEYFSETQRNKGNFPGRFSGRQFSNSRSEMNVSTLELGDSALYLCASSLYRTSINEQFFGPGTRLTVL.

This clone has a single count. V gene TRBV6-5 combines with J gene TRBJ1-2; D unclear. Trimming stripped 6 bases from V and 8 bases from J, with 10 bases between. CDR1 and CDR2 (germline): MNHEY, SVGAGI. The CDR3 is 11 residues long. The CDR3 protein is CASRGKLGYTF. The CDR3 nucleotides are TGTGCCAGCAGGGGGAAGCTGGGCTACACCTTC.

The chain uses TRBV9 and TRBJ2-6; D is possibly TRBD2 (6 bases). Trimming took off 6 bases at V and 0 bases at J, with 16 bases between the two ends. Germline V gene data show CDR1 as SGDLS and CDR2 as YYNGEE. This CDR3 has 17 residues. CDR3 bases: TGTGCCAGCACCTTAGACGGGGGAGGCTCTGGGGCCAACGTCCTGACTTTC. As protein: CASTLDGGGSGANVLTF.

The chain is built from TRBV5-1 and TRBJ1-1, with a weak D call TRBD1 (5 bases). The CDR3 is 13 residues long. Between the trimmed V and J ends, which lost 1 base and 3 bases, there was a span of 7 bases. Germline CDR1 and CDR2: SGHRS and YFSETQ. Here the CDR3 reads CASSLTGDTEAFF. CDR3 in DNA: TGCGCCAGCAGCTTGACAGGAGACACTGAAGCTTTCTTT.

This clone was observed a few times. V and J are TRBV11-2 and TRBJ1-2, with D uncertain. The CDR3 extends over 14 amino acids. CDR1 SGHAT and CDR2 FQNNGV come from the germline V gene. Trimming cost V 5 bases and J 3 bases, with 13 bases left between them. CDR3 bases: TGTGCCAGCAGCCCTTTCGGCGGCGACTATGGCTACACCTTC. This sequence encodes CASSPFGGDYGYTF.

The V and J genes are TRBV6-5 and TRBJ1-1; a weak D match, TRBD1 (5 bases). Trimming removed 4 bases from V and 10 bases from J, with 19 bases in between. Germline CDR1 MNHEY, CDR2 SVGAGI. This CDR3 has 14 amino acids. CDR3 region: CASSSTRDPERAFF. The CDR3 DNA follows: TGTGCCAGCAGTTCGACCCGGGACCCCGAGCGAGCTTTCTTT.

V usage is TRBV4-3 and J usage is TRBJ2-7; D is perhaps TRBD2 (7 bases). The germline V gene encodes CDR1 LGHNA and CDR2 YSLEER. V lost 2 bases and J 0 bases, leaving 11 bases between the germline ends. There are 15 residues in the CDR3. The CDR3 sequence: CASSQRGGASYEQYF. CDR3 DNA sequence: TGCGCCAGCAGCCAAAGGGGGGGGGCCTCCTACGAGCAGTACTTC.

This clone was picked up one time. The chain carries TRBV6-5 and TRBJ1-1; D possibly corresponds to TRBD1 (6 bases). Germline CDR1 is MNHEY and CDR2 is SVGAGI. The CDR3 covers 13 residues. V lost 5 bases to trimming and J lost 8 bases, with 15 bases between them. The CDR3, as DNA: TGTGCCAGCAGTCGGGGGCCTACGGCAGAAGCTTTCTTT. Protein: CASSRGPTAEAFF.

The genes are TRBV28 and TRBJ1-2, with D perhaps TRBD1 (6 bases). Trimming removed 3 bases from V and 1 base from J, with 21 bases in between. The CDR3 is 18 amino acids. CDR1 is MDHEN and CDR2 is SYDVKM in the germline V gene. CDR3 amino acids: CASSLVLGGGHNNYGYTF. The CDR3 DNA reads as TGTGCCAGCAGTTTGGTTTTAGGAGGGGGACACAATAACTATGGCTACACCTTC.

V gene TRBV7-2 combines with J gene TRBJ1-2, with D possibly being TRBD1 (5 bases). The CDR3 totals 16 residues. Germline values: CDR1 SGHTA, CDR2 FQGNSA. Deletions cut 3 bases from V and 0 bases from J, with 14 bases between. CDR3 sequence reads: CASSFSRQSANYGYTF. As DNA, the CDR3 is TGTGCCAGCAGCTTTTCCAGACAGTCTGCTAACTATGGCTACACCTTC.

The genes are TRBV7-8 and TRBJ1-1; the D gene is possibly TRBD1 (5 bases). The CDR3 totals 14 residues. The V and J ends lost 2 bases and 1 base respectively, with 8 bases between them. Germline V gene sequence: CDR1 SGHVS, CDR2 FQNEAQ. The CDR3 sequence is CASSLQTGNTEAFF. Written as DNA, the CDR3 is TGTGCCAGCAGCTTACAAACAGGGAACACTGAAGCTTTCTTT.

This chain uses TRBV10-3 with TRBJ1-1; D is unclear. The germline gives CDR1 ENHRY, CDR2 SYGVKD. The CDR3 is 14 residues long. Trimming stripped 6 bases from V and 4 bases from J, with 15 bases between. CDR3 DNA sequence: TGTGCCATCAGCCCAAGCCAGGCAGGCACTGAAGCTTTCTTT. Translating gives CAISPSQAGTEAFF.

This clone occurred many times. This chain uses TRBV5-4 with TRBJ2-2; D gene ambiguous. Trimming cost V 0 bases and J 0 bases, with 3 bases left between them. Germline assignment: CDR1 SGHNT and CDR2 YYREEE (reference sequence). CDR3 length: 14 amino acids. Written as DNA, the CDR3 is TGTGCCAGCAGCTTGGGCGCGAACACCGGGGAGCTGTTTTTT. As protein: CASSLGANTGELFF.

This chain uses TRBV9 with TRBJ1-6, with D possibly being TRBD1 (6 bases). Trimming shortened V by 2 bases and J by 0 bases, and 15 bases separated the two germline ends. This CDR3 region has 18 residues. Looked up from germline, CDR1 is SGDLS and CDR2 is YYNGEE. The CDR3 protein is CASSVGQGQSSYNSPLHF. The CDR3 region has the DNA TGTGCCAGCAGCGTGGGCCAAGGACAGAGCTCCTATAATTCACCCCTCCACTTT.